One sample yielded the 12 T cell receptor beta chains listed below, sequenced in a study of cytomegalovirus exposure and HLA in healthy donors (dated by TCRdb to about 2017). The protocol used for the library was the immunoSEQ multiplex PCR assay. For the multiplex PCR, a mixture combining 60 forward primers for TCR Vbeta segments and 13 reverse primers for TCR Jbeta segments was used. The source is immuneACCESS, and TCRdb retained only in-frame sequences with V and J called. Part of the clones is not carried over; for the studies checked, unresolved V genes explain less than half of this, and the remainder is unexplained. In this sample the table shows about 240,000 clones, about 85% of which occur a single time. The ten largest clonotypes hold around 0.22% of the sample. Sequenced material: PBMCs. The receptors stem from a girl aged 2-10 years in good health and CMV-seronegative.

The CDR3 protein is CASNQQGYMNTEAFF. The CDR3 DNA reads as TGTGCCAGCAACCAACAGGGGTACATGAACACTGAAGCTTTCTTT. The genes are TRBV11-2 and TRBJ1-1; 7 bases agree with TRBD1. Trimming removed 7 bases from V and 0 bases from J; junction bases left unmatched: 8. Germline-derived CDR1 and CDR2 are SGHAT and FQNNGV. The CDR3 sequence is 15 residues long.

The rearrangement uses TRBV25-1 and TRBJ2-1; a weak D match, TRBD1 (5 bases). The V and J ends lost 7 bases and 6 bases respectively, with 19 bases between them. The CDR3 spans 15 residues. CDR1 is MGHDK, CDR2 SYGVNS, per germline. CDR3 bases: TGTGCCAGCACTCCTAATGGGGCCCGCGGCAATGAGCAGTTCTTC. Residues: CASTPNGARGNEQFF.

The chain carries TRBV4-2 and TRBJ1-2; D is uncertain. V shed 10 bases and J shed 9 bases, with 15 bases lying between them. This CDR3 has 11 residues. Germline CDR1 is LGHNA and CDR2 is YNFKEQ. The CDR3 nucleotides read TGTGCCACTACCGTCCGGGGTAGCTACACCTTC. This translates into CATTVRGSYTF.

The V call is TRBV5-6, the J call TRBJ2-1, with TRBD2 matching 13 bases. Germline V gene lookup returns CDR1 SGHDT and CDR2 YYEEEE. The ends lost 0 bases at V and 8 bases at J; junction bases unmatched: 5. There are 16 residues in the CDR3. The CDR3 sequence: CASSLAGTSGRDEQFF. The DNA for the CDR3 is TGTGCCAGCAGCTTGGCCGGCACTAGCGGGAGGGATGAGCAGTTCTTC.

The chain carries TRBV29-1 and TRBJ1-2, with 8 positions matching TRBD1. Trimming at V came to 4 bases and at J to 5 bases, leaving 3 bases not matched to a gene. The germline V gene has CDR1 SQVTM and CDR2 ANQGSEA. The CDR3 consists of 12 residues. Here the CDR3 DNA reads TGCAGCGTTGGGGACAGGCCGTATGGCTACACCTTC. This gives the protein CSVGDRPYGYTF.

The chain is built from TRBV6-5 and TRBJ2-2; D may be TRBD1 (6 bases). CDR3 size: 13 residues. Trimming took 6 bases from V and 7 from J, leaving 12 bases between them. Germline CDR1 reads MNHEY; CDR2 reads SVGAGI. The DNA for the CDR3 is TGTGCCAGCAGATTACAGGGCGGCGGGGAGCTGTTTTTT. Its translation: CASRLQGGGELFF.

The V call is TRBV10-3, the J call TRBJ1-2, with TRBD1 as a possible D gene (5 bases). Germline CDR1 ENHRY, CDR2 SYGVKD. The CDR3 consists of 15 residues. Between the trimmed V and J ends, which lost 11 bases and 4 bases, there was a span of 23 bases. The CDR3 protein is CASGGVGGGSYGYTF. In nucleotides, the CDR3 is TGTGCCTCAGGAGGGGTCGGGGGGGGAAGCTATGGCTACACCTTC.

The chain recombines TRBV11-1 with TRBJ2-3; TRBD2 matches 7 bases. The CDR3 sequence is 19 residues long. Germline CDR1 SGHAT, CDR2 FQDESV (reference sequence). The V segment lost 1 base and the J segment 1 base; nucleotides outside the gene matches: 14. CDR3 region: CASSLEIIRAGVGTDTQYF. The CDR3 DNA is TGTGCCAGCAGCTTAGAGATAATTCGGGCGGGAGTCGGCACAGATACGCAGTATTTT.

The genes are TRBV29-1 and TRBJ1-4, with D possibly being TRBD1 (5 bases). V lost 6 bases and J 6 bases, leaving 11 bases between the germline ends. From germline, CDR1 is SQVTM and CDR2 ANQGSEA. The CDR3 runs to 12 residues. CDR3 nucleotide sequence: TGCAGCGTGACAGTTTCGGATGAAAAACTGTTTTTT. It is translated as CSVTVSDEKLFF.

The V gene is TRBV6-1, the J gene TRBJ2-7; D perhaps matches TRBD1 (5 bases). Germline CDR1 reads MNHNS; CDR2 reads SASEGT. V lost 3 bases and J lost 3, with 12 bases in between. This CDR3 contains 14 residues. The CDR3 DNA follows: TGTGCCAGCAGTGATGGGGCACCGATCTACGAGCAGTACTTC. Translating it yields CASSDGAPIYEQYF.

The rearrangement links TRBV5-6 to TRBJ2-7, with D perhaps TRBD2 (6 bases). Trimming took off 0 bases at V and 0 bases at J, with 13 bases between the two ends. CDR3 length: 16 amino acids. Germline loops: CDR1 SGHDT, CDR2 YYEEEE. CDR3: CASSLDRRVSSYEQYF. Written as DNA, the CDR3 is TGTGCCAGCAGCTTGGATCGGAGGGTGAGCTCCTACGAGCAGTACTTC.

The chain is built from TRBV9 and TRBJ1-3, with D unresolved. The germline V and J ends were trimmed by 8 bases and 4 bases, with 7 bases remaining between them. The CDR3 loop spans 11 amino acids. Germline V gene sequence: CDR1 SGDLS, CDR2 YYNGEE. The CDR3 nucleotides are TGTGCCAGGCCCACAGGAAACACCATATATTTT. It yields the protein CARPTGNTIYF.